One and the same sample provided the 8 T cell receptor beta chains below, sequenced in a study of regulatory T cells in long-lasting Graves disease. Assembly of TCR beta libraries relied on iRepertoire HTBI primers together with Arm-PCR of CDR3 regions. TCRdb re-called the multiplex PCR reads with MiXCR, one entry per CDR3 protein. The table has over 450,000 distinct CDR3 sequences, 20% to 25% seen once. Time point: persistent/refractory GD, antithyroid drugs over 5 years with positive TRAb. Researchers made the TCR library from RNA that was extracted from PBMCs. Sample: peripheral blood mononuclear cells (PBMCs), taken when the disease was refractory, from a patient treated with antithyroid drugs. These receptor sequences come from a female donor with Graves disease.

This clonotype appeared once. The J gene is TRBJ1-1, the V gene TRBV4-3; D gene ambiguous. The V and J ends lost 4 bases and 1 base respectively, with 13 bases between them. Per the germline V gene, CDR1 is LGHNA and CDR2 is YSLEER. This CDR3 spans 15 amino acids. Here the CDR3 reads CASSPSDVANTEAFF. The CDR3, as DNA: TGCGCCAGCAGCCCTTCCGATGTCGCGAACACTGAAGCTTTCTTT.

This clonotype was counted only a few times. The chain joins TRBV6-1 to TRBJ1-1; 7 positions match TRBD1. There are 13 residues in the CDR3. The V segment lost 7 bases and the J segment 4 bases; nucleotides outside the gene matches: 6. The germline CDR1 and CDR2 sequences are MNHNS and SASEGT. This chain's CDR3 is CASNLQGTTEAFF. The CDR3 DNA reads TGTGCCAGCAATTTACAGGGGACCACTGAAGCTTTCTTT.

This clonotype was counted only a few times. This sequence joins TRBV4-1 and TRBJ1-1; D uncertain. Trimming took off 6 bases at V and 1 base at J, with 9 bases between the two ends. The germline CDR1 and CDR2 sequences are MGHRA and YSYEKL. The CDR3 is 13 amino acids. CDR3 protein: CASRDMGNTEAFF. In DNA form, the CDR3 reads TGCGCCAGCAGGGATATGGGGAACACTGAAGCTTTCTTT.

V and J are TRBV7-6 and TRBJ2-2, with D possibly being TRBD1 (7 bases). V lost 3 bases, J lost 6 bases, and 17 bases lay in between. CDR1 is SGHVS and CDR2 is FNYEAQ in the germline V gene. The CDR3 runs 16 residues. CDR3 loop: CASSLEQGGNAGELFF. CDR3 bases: TGTGCCAGCAGCTTGGAGCAGGGGGGTAACGCCGGGGAGCTGTTTTTT.

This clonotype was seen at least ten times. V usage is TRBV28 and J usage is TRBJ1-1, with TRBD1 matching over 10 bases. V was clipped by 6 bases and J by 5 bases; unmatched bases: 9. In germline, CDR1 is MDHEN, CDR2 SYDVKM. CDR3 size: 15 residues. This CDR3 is CASSIGTGVRTEAFF. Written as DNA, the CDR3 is TGTGCCAGCAGCATCGGGACAGGGGTAAGAACTGAAGCTTTCTTT.

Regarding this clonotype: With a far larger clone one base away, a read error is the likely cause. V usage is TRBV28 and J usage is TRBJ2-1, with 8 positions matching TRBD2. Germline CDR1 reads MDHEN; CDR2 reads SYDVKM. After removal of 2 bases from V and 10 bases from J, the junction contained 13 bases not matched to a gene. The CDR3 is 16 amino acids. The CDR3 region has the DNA TGTGCCAGCAGTTTAGGGAGGTACGGGAGGGTAGGAGAGCAGTTCTTC. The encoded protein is CASSLGRYGRVGEQFF.

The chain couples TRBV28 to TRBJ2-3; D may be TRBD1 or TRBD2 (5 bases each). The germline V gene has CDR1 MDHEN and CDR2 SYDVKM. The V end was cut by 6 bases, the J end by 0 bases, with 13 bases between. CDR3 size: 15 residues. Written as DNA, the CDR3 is TGTGCCAGCAGCCTTGGGACCCCTAGCACAGATACGCAGTATTTT. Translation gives CASSLGTPSTDTQYF.

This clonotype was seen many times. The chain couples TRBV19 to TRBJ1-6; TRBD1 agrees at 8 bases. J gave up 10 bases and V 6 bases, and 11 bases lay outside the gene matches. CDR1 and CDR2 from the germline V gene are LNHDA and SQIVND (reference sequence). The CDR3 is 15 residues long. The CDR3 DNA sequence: TGTGCCAGTAGGTTGACTACAGGGGGTGGATCACCCCTCCACTTT. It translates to CASRLTTGGGSPLHF.